Reported below is one T cell receptor beta chain. Which antigen it targets is not known. Qualities for individual bases were not recorded, and no much larger clone is one base off. The data derive from a study of cytomegalovirus exposure and HLA in healthy donors listed by TCRdb under 2017. Regarding the complete study: An earlier analysis of 587 of the donors reported 276 Gb of sequence data and around 110 million unique TCR beta sequences obtained from about 200 million T cells. A later genetic analysis took genome-wide SNP genotypes for about three fifths of the 666 donors and used that subset as a discovery cohort. In the later analysis, no new phenotypic data were used to find candidate immune exposures; instead, reliance was placed on TCR beta sequences and their occurrence across donors. Of the roughly 400 genotyped donors, approximately 83% fell in the genetic ancestry cluster associated with self-reported Caucasian donors. Using immunosequencing, the study profiled T cell repertoires from some 670 subjects and related those repertoires to cytomegalovirus serostatus. Both class I and class II loci were covered by HLA typing, at four-digit resolution. Four to six DR-DQ haplotypes were handled as single units for association and clustering, since linkage in the cohort was strong. The study aimed to test whether signatures of past pathogen exposure could be identified by cataloging public T cell receptors. Alongside the repertoire data, information on donor age, sex, ethnicity and CMV serostatus was compiled. To study patterns of TCR occurrence, a later analysis re-analyzed previously published TCR beta repertoires from 550 to 800 donors and added high-resolution HLA genotyping. Every discovery cohort repertoire had been produced on one sequencing platform. Typing coverage varied by locus: roughly 620-640 donors for A, B, C, DRB1 and DQB1; around 560 for DQA1; over 600 for DPA1; approximately 490 for DPB1. To predict cytomegalovirus infection status, the study brought together high-throughput TCR immunosequencing, statistical association of individual TCRs with disease status, and machine learning. In an earlier analysis of a few hundred of the donors, high-throughput TCR beta sequencing was used to judge whether each TCR beta V gene segment behaved as functional or pseudogenic. An early release that covered about 600 HLA-typed donors contained approximately 320 gigabases of sequencing data and tens of millions of unique TCR sequences. In addition to the first cohort of several hundred subjects, a separate validation cohort of 100 to 150 different subjects was used. On average, around 240,000 unique TCR beta nucleotide sequences were sequenced per donor among roughly 430 genotyped donors of the cohort, with around 19% of those sequences being non-productive.

On the study overall, not on this receptor specifically: Because some donors lacked HLA typing at each locus, the association tests relied only on the typed subset. The study gave a list of some 150 TCR beta chains associated with cytomegalovirus. Across donors, most TCR sequences were observed very rarely, whereas some public TCRs were present in many individuals. In a later analysis, several top co-occurrence clusters were reported to appear linked to parvovirus B19, influenza, CMV and Epstein-Barr virus. Assigning TCR associations to individual alleles was difficult when HLA alleles, especially DR and DQ, strongly co-occurred. In a later genetic analysis, fewer N-insertions in productive TCRs were reported among donors in an Asian-associated ancestry cluster than the roughly 700-donor mean. Immune exposure information for the cohort was limited to CMV serostatus. A later analysis associated 15,000 or so TCR beta sequences with specific HLA alleles at a false discovery rate of 0.05. Correlated functional status among segregating V segments might be attributable to linkage disequilibrium, but an unknown experimental factor could not be ruled out. Most CMV-associated TCR beta chains appeared to be HLA-restricted in a later analysis, and the HLA associations seemed to be driven largely by CMV exposure. Because the 87-base-pair reads could not distinguish some IMGT-functional V segments, including TRBV6-2 and TRBV6-3, those segments were excluded. A further reported finding was that TCR beta sequences accurately predicted the HLA-A and HLA-B alleles for most subjects in the first cohort. It was suggested by the authors that the approach could potentially be generalized to other disease states and immunological phenotypes. A later analysis found that HLA-associated TCR beta chains were more clonally expanded and had lower generation probabilities than equally common non-associated chains. A few of the identified cytomegalovirus-associated TCR beta chains were confirmed in vitro to be specific for cytomegalovirus antigens. The classifier was reported to diagnose cytomegalovirus status with high specificity and sensitivity in both the original cohort and the validation cohort. An earlier analysis of approximately 570 of the donors showed that most TCR beta V segments appeared in productive rearrangements either about 87% or about 30% of the time, which broadly matched IMGT annotations. In a later genetic analysis, a missense DCLRE1C variant was associated with V-gene and J-gene trimming of TCR beta chains, and the association was replicated in an independent cohort. Because counts were too low, about 15 rarely observed V segments, including chromosome 9 orphons, were left out of the earlier analysis of 587 of the donors. A group of highly shared sequence variants was considered likely to be a technical artifact of the sequencing pipeline. In a later analysis, the rate of TCR association differed among HLA loci, with DRB1 alleles having the most associated TCRs and HLA-C alleles having the fewest. In this cohort, only TCR beta chains were sequenced, and detectable features were limited by the absence of alpha or paired-chain data. Presence/absence analyses assumed roughly uniform sequencing depth across donors, an assumption that may not hold.

The cohort consisted of more than 650 healthy bone marrow donors. All cohort members were sampled while nominally healthy, although unrecorded immune exposures were likely present. The donor tested CMV seropositive, placing the donor among the 250 to 350 seropositive members of the cohort. A peripheral blood sample was provided by each donor, and peripheral blood mononuclear cells were used for TCR beta sequencing. Genomic DNA was extracted from the blood cell samples with the Qiagen DNeasy Blood Extraction Kit. The protocol used for the library was the immunoSEQ multiplex PCR assay. A mixture of 60 forward primers for TCR Vbeta segments and 13 reverse primers for TCR Jbeta segments was used in the multiplex PCR. A multiplex PCR assay on genomic DNA amplified the CDR3 region of rearranged TCR beta genes. The amplified TCR beta libraries were sequenced on the Illumina HiSeq System as 87-base-pair reads. In the paper's pipeline: In a later analysis, tens of millions of unique TCR beta chains were counted across the approximately 640 repertoires, and about 9.9 million of these chains were shared by at least two donors. A nearest-neighbor algorithm error-corrected the raw reads and collapsed the reads into unique sequences, merging closely related sequences to remove PCR and sequencing errors. CDR3 sequences were aligned to IMGT reference sequences to assign V, D and J gene segments. For a sequence to be retained, at least a six-nucleotide match to both a V gene segment and a J gene segment was required. Rearrangements were called productive when the CDR3 lacked stop codons and stayed in frame with V and J; all others were non-productive. CDR3 was defined by IMGT convention, running from the second conserved V-encoded cysteine to the conserved J-encoded phenylalanine. Sequences without an unambiguous match to a single V gene segment were excluded from the earlier analysis of 450 to 650 of the donors. An earlier analysis of over 450 of the donors classified V segments as functional when productive rearrangements were above 56.7% and as segregating when the standard deviation between donors was above 5%. A statistical classification framework was built to diagnose cytomegalovirus status from the catalog of TCR beta chain sequences. A later analysis assigned V and J genes by comparing TCR nucleotide sequences with IMGT/GENE-DB human TR gene sequences. In a later analysis, CDR3 sequences and most-parsimonious VDJ recombination scenarios were assigned using the TCRdist pipeline. In a later analysis, each TCR beta chain was defined by its CDR3 amino acid sequence together with its V-gene family, and reads lacking a unique V-gene family were excluded. In a later analysis, fewer than 600 highly shared, low-generation-probability nucleotide sequences were removed to address suspected cross-contamination and a sequencing artifact. In a later analysis, a clonal expansion index was calculated for each public chain from normalized within-repertoire ranks of inferred template counts. In a later analysis, generation probabilities were computed with a VDJ recombination model fitted to out-of-frame rearrangements, and the resulting probabilities were checked against IGoR. A later analysis scored TCR-TCR, TCR-HLA and TCR-CMV co-occurrence with hypergeometric tests, applying a repertoire-size bias correction to TCR pairs. To estimate false discovery rates, a later analysis permuted the HLA or CMV assignments 20 times. A later analysis grouped co-occurring TCRs with DBSCAN, adding TCRdist sequence similarity when clustering within HLA-allele-positive subsets. Repertoires with fewer than 30,000 or more than 120,000 public chains were left out of co-occurrence clustering, as were about five repertoires with anomalous nucleotide sharing. TCRdb took over this immuneACCESS table, retaining in-frame rearrangements with V and J assigned. Such tables are incomplete; in checked studies, under half of the missing clones stem from an unresolved V gene, and the remainder is unexplained. Clone size and the V and J calls come from that table; the DNA yielded D and trimming. The sample records roughly 100,000 clones, about 75% of which are singletons. Roughly 2.9% of the sample belongs to the ten largest clones.

The CDR3 contains 16 residues, cysteine and phenylalanine counted. Just CDR3 DNA is preserved here, 48 bases in frame from base 1. The germline V gene (reference sequence) specifies MNHEY as CDR1 and SMNVEV as CDR2. V loses 6 bases at its end and J loses 4 bases; junction bases beyond the gene matches: 3. The receptor's source is a male donor in good health and CMV-seropositive. The chain is assembled from TRBV27 and TRBJ2-2, with 15 bases aligning to TRBD2. Sequencing input: PBMCs. This receptor carries the CDR3 CASSPGLAGGTGELFF. The nucleotide sequence is TGTGCCAGCAGCCCGGGACTAGCGGGAGGCACCGGGGAGCTGTTTTTT.